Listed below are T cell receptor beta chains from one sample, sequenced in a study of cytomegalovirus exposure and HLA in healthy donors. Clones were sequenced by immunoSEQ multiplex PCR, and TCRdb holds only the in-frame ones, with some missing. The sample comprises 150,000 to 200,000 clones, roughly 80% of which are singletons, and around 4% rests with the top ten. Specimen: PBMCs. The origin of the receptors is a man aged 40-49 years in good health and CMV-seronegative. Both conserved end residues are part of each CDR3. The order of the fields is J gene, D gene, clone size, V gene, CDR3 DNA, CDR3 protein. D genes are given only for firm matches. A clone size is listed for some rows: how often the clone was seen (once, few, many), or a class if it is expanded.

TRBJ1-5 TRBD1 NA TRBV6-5 TGTGCCAGTAGGACAGGGGCGCATCAGCCCCAGCATTTT CASRTGAHQPQHF
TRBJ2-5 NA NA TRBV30 TGTGCCTGGACGGTCGGGGAGACCCAGTACTTC CAWTVGETQYF
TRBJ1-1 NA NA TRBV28 TGTGCCAGCAGACGAGACAAGACCCCTGAAGCTTTCTTT CASRRDKTPEAFF
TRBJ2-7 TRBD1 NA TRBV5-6 TGTGCCAGCAGCTTGGTCCGACAGGGAACCTACGAGCAGTACTTC CASSLVRQGTYEQYF
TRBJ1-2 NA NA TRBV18 TGTGCCAGCTCGCCGAGTCCCAACCTAATGGGCTACACCTTC CASSPSPNLMGYTF
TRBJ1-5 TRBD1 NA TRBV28 TGTGCCAGCAGAGACAGGGGGTCCCAGCCCCAGCATTTT CASRDRGSQPQHF
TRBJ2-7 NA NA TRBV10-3 TGTGCCATCAGTGAGTCGGGGGGACGCGAGCAGTACTTC CAISESGGREQYF
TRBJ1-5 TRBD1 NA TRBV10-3 TGTGCCATCAGTGAGTCGGTCAGGGGGAATCAGCCCCAGCATTTT CAISESVRGNQPQHF
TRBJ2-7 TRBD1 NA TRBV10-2 TGCGCCAGCAATGAACCGGGACAGCCTCTCTACGAGCAGTACTTC CASNEPGQPLYEQYF
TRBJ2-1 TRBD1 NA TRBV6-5 TGTGCCAGCAGGGACAGGGACATCGATGAGCAGTTCTTC CASRDRDIDEQFF
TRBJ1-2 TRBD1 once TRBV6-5 TGTGCCAGCAGGCCAGGGGGCAGTAACTATGGCTATACCTTC CASRPGGSNYGYTF
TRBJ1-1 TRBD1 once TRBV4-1 TGCGCCAGCAGCCAAGTAGGCGGGGTAGGGGGCGCCGTGGGGACTGAAGCTTTCTTT CASSQVGGVGGAVGTEAFF
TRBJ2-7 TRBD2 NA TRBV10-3 TGTGCCATCAGTGGGGCTAGCGGTGTCTCCTACGAGCAGTACTTC CAISGASGVSYEQYF
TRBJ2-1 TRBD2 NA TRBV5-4 TGTGCCAGCAGCTTCGGGACTAGCTTCGATGAGCAGTTCTTC CASSFGTSFDEQFF
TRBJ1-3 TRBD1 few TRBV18 TGTGCCAGCTCGTCAGACAGGGGCTCTGGAAACACCATATATTTT CASSSDRGSGNTIYF
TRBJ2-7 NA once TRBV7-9 TGTGCCAGCAGCCCTCCGGCGGGGACGAACTACGAGCAGTACTTC CASSPPAGTNYEQYF
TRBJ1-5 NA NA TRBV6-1 TGTGCCAGCATCTTCTCCCGGACAGAGAATCAGCCCCAGCATTTT CASIFSRTENQPQHF
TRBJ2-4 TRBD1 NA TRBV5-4 TGTGCCAGCAGCAGCCCACAGGGGTCCCGAGCCATTCAGTACTTC CASSSPQGSRAIQYF
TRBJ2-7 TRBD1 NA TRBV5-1 TGCGCCAGCAGCTGGGACAGCTACGAGCAGTACTTC CASSWDSYEQYF
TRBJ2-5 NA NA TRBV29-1 TGCAGCGCCCGACTCGTGGGGGCGGGGGCCCAGTACTTC CSARLVGAGAQYF
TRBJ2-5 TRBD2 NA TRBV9 TGTGCCAGCAGCCCTCGTCTAGCGGGGGTCCAAGAGACCCAGTACTTC CASSPRLAGVQETQYF
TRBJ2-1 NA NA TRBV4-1 TGCGCCAGCAGCCCCTTTCCCGGTAGCTCCTACAATGAGCAGTTCTTC CASSPFPGSSYNEQFF